This TCR beta chain came from a study of HIV-infected patients and healthy controls. Study overall: A modest, significant CD4 rise occurred in about 85% of the 16 patients after three months of therapy. Study findings and constraints: The seeming recovery of the Gini index after therapy in HIV-infected patients vanished in size-matched data.

450 to 600 ng RNA was reverse transcribed with alpha and beta constant-region primers. Each of the alpha and beta chains got its own library through chain-specific third strand synthesis with indices. A 5' RACE adapter with a random hexamer and the SP2 primer site was joined to cDNA. TCRdb reanalysed the 5' RACE reads using MiXCR and keeps one entry per CDR3 protein. The sample holds about 10,000 distinct CDR3 sequences; approximately 6% are singletons and the top ten take 25% to 35%. The CDR3 is made up of 15 amino acids. The J segment lost 6 bases and the V segment lost 1 base, leaving 6 bases of the junction unmatched. Germline V gene lookup returns CDR1 LNHDA and CDR2 SQIVND (reference sequence). Roughly three months, about 14 weeks, into antiretroviral therapy, follow-up blood was collected. Whole blood was used without fractionation, so all unsorted peripheral T cells were included. At least ten counts were recorded for this clonotype. Antigen: not known.

Here the sequenced sample was blood, taken during antiretroviral therapy. This sequence was found in an adult with HIV infection. The donor label of this sample is uncertain. V and J are TRBV19 and TRBJ2-3; 8 positions agree with TRBD2. In nucleotides, the CDR3 is TGTGCCAGTAGTATAGGGACTAGCTGGAGGGATACGCAGTATTTT. Amino acids: CASSIGTSWRDTQYF.